The 26 T cell receptor beta chains listed next were all sequenced from one sample in a study of T cells in Graves' hyperthyroidism and ophthalmopathy. RNA transcripts served as the template for amplifying TCR beta CDR3 regions. An initial round of RT-PCR targeting the TCR CDR3 relied on the HTBI primer set. From the multiplex PCR reads, TCRdb called clonotypes with MiXCR, one entry per CDR3 protein. Of about 350,000 distinct CDR3 sequences detected, around 14% appear once; the ten largest clones hold just under 25%. The specimen sequenced was blood. The source is a woman aged 25 to 39 with Graves' hyperthyroidism.

A few counts support this clonotype. This rearrangement joins TRBV20-1 to TRBJ2-7; D may be TRBD1 (6 bases). Deletions cut 6 bases from V and 4 bases from J, with 19 bases between. Germline loops: CDR1 DFQATT, CDR2 SNEGSKA (reference sequence). The CDR3 is made up of 14 amino acids. Written as DNA, the CDR3 is TGCAGTGCCTTACACCGGGACACCACGTACGAGCAGTACTTC. Its protein is CSALHRDTTYEQYF.

This clonotype was picked up a small number of times. CDR3 DNA sequence: TGTGCCAGCAGTTTATTCGCGGGACTAGCCAAAAACATTCAGTACTTC. It specifies CASSLFAGLAKNIQYF. The genes are TRBV27 and TRBJ2-4; maybe TRBD2 (6 bases). The CDR3 has 16 residues. V was shortened by 1 base and J by 0 bases, with 10 bases between the two germline ends. Germline CDR1 and CDR2: MNHEY and SMNVEV (reference sequence).

The sample holds a few counts of this clonotype. The chain links TRBV7-2 to TRBJ1-2; the D is unclear. The CDR3 extends over 13 amino acids. Germline loops: CDR1 SGHTA, CDR2 FQGNSA. Trimming left V 5 bases short and J 4 bases short, with 11 bases between. CDR3 in amino acids: CASSPAGIYGYTF. DNA for the CDR3: TGTGCCAGCAGCCCAGCAGGCATCTATGGCTACACCTTC.

In the case of this clonotype: Since the CDR3 does not end with the conserved phenylalanine or tryptophan, this likely comes from a read error. The V and J genes are TRBV28 and TRBJ2-7, with D possibly being TRBD1 (6 bases). CDR1 MDHEN and CDR2 SYDVKM come from the germline V gene. The CDR3 runs 14 residues. DNA of the CDR3: TGTGCCAGCAGGCCTACAGGGCGGTCCTACGAACAGTACATC. Protein: CASRPTGRSYEQYI.

This clonotype was observed many times. The chain has TRBV2 and TRBJ2-7; 10 positions agree with TRBD1. The CDR3 consists of 18 residues. Germline CDR1 reads SNHLY; CDR2 reads FYNNEI. With 5 bases clipped from V and 6 bases from J, the junction kept 19 bases outside the gene matches. The CDR3 sequence: CASSQEGQGINPISEQYF. The CDR3 DNA reads as TGTGCCAGCAGTCAGGAGGGACAGGGGATCAATCCCATATCCGAGCAGTACTTC.

This clonotype was recorded many times. The chain couples TRBV28 to TRBJ2-6; D might be TRBD1 (6 bases). In germline, CDR1 is MDHEN, CDR2 SYDVKM. V lost 10 bases, J lost 0 bases, and 13 bases lay in between. The CDR3 runs to 15 residues. Here the CDR3 DNA reads TGTGCCACCAGGACAGTACTCTCTGGGGCCAACGTCCTGACTTTC. Translation gives CATRTVLSGANVLTF.

This clonotype has at least ten counts. V gene TRBV6-1 combines with J gene TRBJ2-5; D is tentatively TRBD1 or TRBD2 (6 bases each). The CDR3 has 13 amino acids. Germline V CDR1 and CDR2: MNHNS, SASEGT. Trimming shortened V by 6 bases and J by 5 bases, and 13 bases separated the two germline ends. The CDR3 sequence: CASRPGGGETQYF. The CDR3 nucleotides are TGTGCCAGCAGACCCGGGGGCGGGGAGACCCAGTACTTC.

The chain links TRBV12-3 or TRBV12-4 to TRBJ1-2; 11 nucleotides match TRBD1. The CDR3 sequence is 16 residues long. Trimming removed 5 bases from V and 4 bases from J; junction bases left unmatched: 9. The CDR3 spells CASSIGDRGVPYGYTF. Written as DNA, the CDR3 is TGTGCCAGCAGTATTGGGGACAGGGGGGTCCCCTATGGCTACACCTTC.

The V gene is TRBV19, the J gene TRBJ2-5; D is unclear. V was shortened by 3 bases and J by 3 bases, with 5 bases between the two germline ends. The CDR3 has 12 amino acids. The germline V gene has CDR1 LNHDA and CDR2 SQIVND (reference sequence). The CDR3 DNA follows: TGTGCCAGTAGTATTGGGAAAGAGACCCAGTACTTC. Its translation: CASSIGKETQYF.

This clonotype was recorded many times. The rearrangement uses TRBV7-3 and TRBJ2-7, with TRBD2 identical over 9 bases. This CDR3 is built from 16 residues. The V gene's germline CDR1 is SGHTA and CDR2 FQGTGA. V shed 2 bases and J 2 bases; nucleotides not matched to a gene: 7. CDR3: CASSLGCGRAAYEQYF. CDR3 sequence (DNA): TGTGCCAGCAGCTTAGGGTGCGGGAGGGCCGCCTACGAGCAGTACTTC.

At least ten counts were recorded for this clonotype. J is TRBJ2-5 and V is TRBV6-5; D may be TRBD2 (5 bases). V was pared by 0 bases and J by 4 bases, with 9 bases between. Germline V gene lookup returns CDR1 MNHEY and CDR2 SVGAGI. The CDR3 covers 14 residues. DNA of the CDR3: TGTGCCAGCAGTTACTCGAATGGGAGAGAGACCCAGTACTTC. This translates into CASSYSNGRETQYF.

This clonotype was detected many times. V is TRBV2 and J is TRBJ2-2; no definite D call. Trimming took 3 bases from V and 5 from J, leaving 7 bases between them. This CDR3 region has 13 residues. The V gene's germline CDR1 is SNHLY and CDR2 FYNNEI. CDR3 bases: TGTGCCAGCAGTGAGAGGACGACCGGGGAGCTGTTTTTT. This encodes CASSERTTGELFF.

This clonotype occurred many times. The rearrangement joins TRBV9 to TRBJ1-2; D remains ambiguous. V was pared by 0 bases and J by 1 base, with 7 bases between. This CDR3 has 14 residues. CDR1 and CDR2 from the germline V gene are SGDLS and YYNGEE. CDR3 protein: CASSVDGGNYGYTF. CDR3 sequence (DNA): TGTGCCAGCAGCGTAGATGGTGGTAACTATGGCTACACCTTC.

This clonotype was seen many times. The chain joins TRBV12-3 or TRBV12-4 to TRBJ2-1, with TRBD2 matching over 7 bases. The CDR3 runs to 14 residues. Trimming took 10 bases from V and 7 from J; bases not matched to a gene: 13. The DNA for the CDR3 is TGTGCCACCGCCGGCCGCGGGAGTTTTAATGAGCAGTTCTTC. Translating it yields CATAGRGSFNEQFF.

This clonotype was seen only a few times. V and J are TRBV20-1 and TRBJ1-6; the match to TRBD1 covers 7 bases. Germline CDR1 is DFQATT and CDR2 is SNEGSKA (reference sequence). V gave up 1 base and J gave up 9 bases; unmatched junction bases: 0. This CDR3 contains 12 residues. The CDR3 region has the DNA TGCAGTGCTAGAGGACAGGGTTCACCCCTCCACTTT. Translating it yields CSARGQGSPLHF.

This clonotype has a count of ten or more. The chain links TRBV29-1 to TRBJ1-6, with D maybe TRBD1 (6 bases). Trimming removed 7 bases at V and 7 bases at J, with 14 bases between. Germline CDR1 and CDR2: SQVTM and ANQGSEA. The CDR3 is made up of 13 amino acids. The CDR3 reads CSAGDTANSPLHF. In nucleotides, the CDR3 is TGCAGCGCCGGGGACACCGCGAATTCACCCCTCCACTTT.

The table lists this clonotype with many counts. The chain combines TRBV28 with TRBJ1-2; 7 nucleotides align to TRBD1. Germline CDR1 MDHEN, CDR2 SYDVKM. This CDR3 spans 13 amino acids. Germline trimming cut 7 bases from V and 5 bases from J; bases unmatched to any gene: 7. The CDR3 is CASTPGTAYGYTF. The CDR3 bases are TGTGCCAGCACCCCCGGGACAGCTTATGGCTACACCTTC.

This clonotype was seen repeatedly, ten times or more. This sequence joins TRBV6-1 and TRBJ1-1; a possible D gene is TRBD1 (6 bases). The CDR3 has 14 amino acids. Trimming took off 4 bases at V and 6 bases at J, with 15 bases between the two ends. The germline V gene has CDR1 MNHNS and CDR2 SASEGT. The CDR3 protein is CASSAGTSGSEAFF. The CDR3 DNA sequence: TGTGCCAGCAGTGCCGGGACAAGTGGCTCTGAAGCTTTCTTT.

The chain combines TRBV24-1 with TRBJ1-3; D remains ambiguous. This CDR3 is 14 amino acids long. The germline CDR1 and CDR2 sequences are KGHDR and SFDVKD. The V end lost 2 bases, the J end lost 9 bases, and 13 bases lay between the germline ends. The CDR3 nucleotides are TGTGCCACCAGTGATTCCAGACCCCGGCCCACCATATATTTT. Amino acids: CATSDSRPRPTIYF.

In its sample, this clonotype was seen many times. V is TRBV2 and J is TRBJ2-1; 10 positions agree with TRBD2. J was trimmed by 9 bases and V by 6 bases; bases with no gene match: 11. The CDR3 is 15 amino acids. The germline gives CDR1 SNHLY, CDR2 FYNNEI. DNA for the CDR3: TGTGCCAGCAGGGGGGTCCTAGCGGGAGTCGGTGAGCAGTTCTTC. Encoded protein: CASRGVLAGVGEQFF.

This clonotype was counted many times. This chain uses TRBV29-1 with TRBJ2-7; D possibly matches TRBD1 or TRBD2 (5 bases each). Germline CDR1 reads SQVTM; CDR2 reads ANQGSEA. Trimming cost V 7 bases and J 3 bases, with 13 bases left between them. There are 12 residues in the CDR3. The CDR3 reads CSAGREGYEQYF. CDR3 DNA: TGCAGCGCGGGACGTGAGGGCTACGAGCAGTACTTC.

This clonotype was counted at least ten times. V usage is TRBV3-1 and J usage is TRBJ1-1; 8 bases line up with TRBD1. There are 17 residues in the CDR3. V gave up 3 bases and J gave up 0 bases; unmatched junction bases: 9. The V gene's germline CDR1 is LGHDT and CDR2 YNNKEL (reference sequence). In DNA form, the CDR3 reads TGTGCCAGCAGCCAGACTACAGGGGGTTTCATGAACACTGAAGCTTTCTTT. Its translation is CASSQTTGGFMNTEAFF.

The CDR3 here is CASSFLAGYEQYF. The CDR3 coding sequence is TGTGCCAGCAGCTTTCTAGCGGGCTACGAGCAGTACTTC. This chain joins TRBV7-9 and TRBJ2-7, with 8 bases matching TRBD2. Trimming took 3 bases from V and 3 from J; bases not matched to a gene: 1. CDR3 length: 13 amino acids. CDR1 and CDR2 (germline): SEHNR, FQNEAQ (reference sequence).

A few counts support this clonotype. This sequence joins TRBV10-3 and TRBJ2-1, with D possibly being TRBD1 or TRBD2 (5 bases each). Trimming took 11 bases from V and 9 from J, leaving 17 bases between them. Germline-derived CDR1 and CDR2 are ENHRY and SYGVKD. The CDR3 is made up of 12 amino acids. This CDR3 is CAGGSLGVEQFF. Written as DNA, the CDR3 is TGTGCCGGCGGGTCTCTGGGGGTTGAGCAGTTCTTC.

This clonotype occurred once. V is TRBV11-2 and J is TRBJ1-1; a possible D gene is TRBD1 (6 bases). The germline CDR1 and CDR2 sequences are SGHAT and FQNNGV. This CDR3 has 17 amino acids. V was clipped by 3 bases and J by 0 bases, with 17 bases between them. The CDR3: CASSLTIWTELNTEAFF. The CDR3 DNA follows: TGTGCCAGCAGCTTGACCATTTGGACAGAGCTGAACACTGAAGCTTTCTTT.

There are many counts of this clonotype. This rearrangement joins TRBV28 to TRBJ1-1, with D uncertain. The CDR3 is 11 amino acids. V lost 2 bases to trimming and J lost 5 bases, with 3 bases between them. CDR1 and CDR2 from the germline V gene are MDHEN and SYDVKM. Here the CDR3 reads CASSLETEAFF. The DNA of the CDR3 is TGTGCCAGCAGTTTAGAGACTGAAGCTTTCTTT.